The present TCR beta chain was sequenced within a study of shared clonotypes between healthy human individuals. Authors' methods: Filtering was not the same, since immunoSEQ gave junction-only sequences without quality scores. The assay was immunoSEQ multiplex PCR, and TCRdb's table has in-frame clones only and misses some. V, J and clone size derive from that table, while D and trimming were established from the DNA sequence. This table holds under 1 million clones, about 97% found once. The CDR3 has 16 residues. Trimming took 0 bases from V and 6 from J, leaving 16 bases between them. Germline V gene lookup returns CDR1 SGHDN and CDR2 FVKESK. On this clone itself: The antigen remains unidentified.

The study, taken as a whole, reports: In having few donors, the study represented limited genetic and exposure-history diversity. As a rule, naive subsets had a larger estimated richness than memory subsets.

Naive CD8 cells, CD45RO-negative and positively selected for CCR7, excluded terminally differentiated effector memory CD45RA+ cells. The specimen was naive CD8+ T cells sorted from blood. The clonotype comes from a man aged 25 to 45 in good health. V is TRBV14 and J is TRBJ2-3, with D possibly TRBD2 on 5 matching bases. The CDR3 loop is CASSQDRVNRRDTQYF. The CDR3 DNA is TGTGCCAGCAGCCAAGACCGGGTAAATAGGAGGGATACGCAGTATTTT.